One sample yielded the 4 T cell receptor beta chains listed below, sequenced in a study of T cells and Merkel cell carcinoma outcomes. Produced via immunoSEQ multiplex PCR; TCRdb's table is partial and in-frame only. The repertoire holds roughly 11,000 clones, with about 95% as singletons. The sample was tumor tissue from Merkel cell carcinoma. Source of these receptors: a human donor with Merkel cell carcinoma.

This clone has just one count. This chain links TRBV12-5 with TRBJ2-6; D is unresolved. Germline CDR1 is LGHNT and CDR2 is FRNRAP. Trimming cost V 5 bases and J 0 bases, with 2 bases left between them. CDR3 length: 13 amino acids. For the CDR3, the DNA is TGTGCTAGTGGTGACTCTGGGGCCAACGTCCTGACTTTC. This translates into CASGDSGANVLTF.

The chain combines TRBV6-1 with TRBJ2-1, with D hard to call. Germline-derived CDR1 and CDR2 are MNHNS and SASEGT. The CDR3 is made up of 15 amino acids. Trimming removed 1 base from V and 8 bases from J, with 15 bases in between. CDR3 nucleotides: TGTGCCAGCAGTGAAGGGCAGTATCCACAACATGAGCAGTTCTTC. This translates into CASSEGQYPQHEQFF.

This chain connects TRBV19 to TRBJ2-1; D possibly corresponds to TRBD2 (6 bases). The ends were cut back, 4 bases at V and 5 bases at J, with 12 bases in the middle. Germline V gene data show CDR1 as LNHDA and CDR2 as SQIVND (reference sequence). The CDR3 spans 14 residues. As DNA, the CDR3 is TGTGCCAGTAGTAAGGAGGGAAGGGACAATGAGCAGTTCTTC. Translation: CASSKEGRDNEQFF. The variable domain in full, completed from reference TRBV19 and TRBJ2-1, reads DGGITQSPKYLFRKEGQNVTLSCEQNLNHDAMYWYRQDPGQGLRLIYYSQIVNDFQKGDIAEGYSVSREKKESFPLTVTSAQKNPTAFYLCASSKEGRDNEQFFGPGTRLTVL.

The rearrangement links TRBV7-2 to TRBJ2-3, with D perhaps being TRBD1 or TRBD2 (6 bases each). The V and J ends lost 2 bases and 8 bases respectively, with 20 bases between them. The CDR3 consists of 16 residues. CDR1 SGHTA and CDR2 FQGNSA come from the germline V gene. CDR3 nucleotides: TGTGCCAGCAGCTTACGACCAGGGGCCGGGAGAGGTACGCAGTATTTT. Encoded protein: CASSLRPGAGRGTQYF.